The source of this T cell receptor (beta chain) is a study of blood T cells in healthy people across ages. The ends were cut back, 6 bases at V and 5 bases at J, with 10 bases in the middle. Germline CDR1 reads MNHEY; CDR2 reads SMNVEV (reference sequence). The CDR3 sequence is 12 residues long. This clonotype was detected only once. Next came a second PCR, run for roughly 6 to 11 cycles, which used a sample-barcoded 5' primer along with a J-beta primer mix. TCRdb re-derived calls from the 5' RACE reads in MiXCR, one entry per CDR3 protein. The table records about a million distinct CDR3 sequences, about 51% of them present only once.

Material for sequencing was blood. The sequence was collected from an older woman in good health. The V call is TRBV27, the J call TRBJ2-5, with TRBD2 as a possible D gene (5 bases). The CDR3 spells CASRTRRETQYF. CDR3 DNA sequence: TGTGCCAGCAGAACTAGAAGGGAGACCCAGTACTTC.